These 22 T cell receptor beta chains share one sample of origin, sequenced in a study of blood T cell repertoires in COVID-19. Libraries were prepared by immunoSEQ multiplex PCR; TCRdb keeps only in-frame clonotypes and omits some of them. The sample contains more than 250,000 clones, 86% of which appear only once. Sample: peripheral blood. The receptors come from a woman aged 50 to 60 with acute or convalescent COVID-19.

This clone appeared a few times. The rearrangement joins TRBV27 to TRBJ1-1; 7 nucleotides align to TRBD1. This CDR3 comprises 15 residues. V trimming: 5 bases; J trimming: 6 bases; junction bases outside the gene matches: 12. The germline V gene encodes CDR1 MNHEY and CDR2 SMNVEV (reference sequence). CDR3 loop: CASSAMTGFGAEAFF. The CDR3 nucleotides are TGTGCCAGCAGTGCAATGACAGGGTTTGGCGCTGAAGCTTTCTTT.

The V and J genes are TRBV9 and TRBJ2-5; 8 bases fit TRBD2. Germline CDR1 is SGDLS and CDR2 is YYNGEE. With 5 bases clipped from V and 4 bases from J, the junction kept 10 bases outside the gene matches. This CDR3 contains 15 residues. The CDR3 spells CASSYRPGGRETQYF. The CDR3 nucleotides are TGTGCCAGCAGTTATAGGCCGGGGGGGCGAGAGACCCAGTACTTC.

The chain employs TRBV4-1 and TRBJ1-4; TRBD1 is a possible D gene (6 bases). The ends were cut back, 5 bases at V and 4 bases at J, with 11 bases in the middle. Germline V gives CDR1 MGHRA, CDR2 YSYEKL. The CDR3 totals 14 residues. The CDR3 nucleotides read TGCGCCAGCAGCACTAGGACAGTTAATGAAAAACTGTTTTTT. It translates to CASSTRTVNEKLFF.

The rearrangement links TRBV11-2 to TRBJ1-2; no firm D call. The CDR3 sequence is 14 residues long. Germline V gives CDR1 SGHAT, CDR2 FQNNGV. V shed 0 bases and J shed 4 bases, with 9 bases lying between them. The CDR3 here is CASSLDSTAYGYTF. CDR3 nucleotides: TGTGCCAGCAGCTTAGACAGCACAGCCTATGGCTACACCTTC.

CDR3 nucleotide sequence: TGTGCCATCAGTGAGTCCGGACAGACGAATGGCTACACCTTC. This translates into CAISESGQTNGYTF. The rearrangement links TRBV10-3 to TRBJ1-2; D might be TRBD1 (6 bases). The CDR3 runs to 14 residues. Germline lookup yields CDR1 ENHRY and CDR2 SYGVKD. Trimming took off 0 bases at V and 6 bases at J, with 11 bases between the two ends.

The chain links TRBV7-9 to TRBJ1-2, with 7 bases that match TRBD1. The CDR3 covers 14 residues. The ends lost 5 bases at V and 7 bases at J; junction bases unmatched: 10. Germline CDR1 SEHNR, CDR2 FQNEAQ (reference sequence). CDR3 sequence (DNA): TGTGCCAGCAGCCCTTCGACAGGGTTTCGTGGCTACACCTTC. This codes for CASSPSTGFRGYTF.

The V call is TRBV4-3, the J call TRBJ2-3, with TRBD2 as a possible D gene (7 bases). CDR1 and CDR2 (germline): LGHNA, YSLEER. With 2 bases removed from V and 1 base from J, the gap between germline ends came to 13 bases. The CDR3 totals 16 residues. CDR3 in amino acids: CASSQRGGVGTDTQYF. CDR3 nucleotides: TGCGCCAGCAGCCAACGAGGGGGGGTTGGCACAGATACGCAGTATTTT.

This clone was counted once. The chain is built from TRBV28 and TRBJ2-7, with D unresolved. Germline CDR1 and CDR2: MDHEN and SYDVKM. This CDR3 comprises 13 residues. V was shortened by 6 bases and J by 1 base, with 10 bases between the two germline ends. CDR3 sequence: CASSSEISYEQYF. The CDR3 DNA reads TGTGCCAGCAGCTCTGAGATTTCCTACGAGCAGTACTTC.

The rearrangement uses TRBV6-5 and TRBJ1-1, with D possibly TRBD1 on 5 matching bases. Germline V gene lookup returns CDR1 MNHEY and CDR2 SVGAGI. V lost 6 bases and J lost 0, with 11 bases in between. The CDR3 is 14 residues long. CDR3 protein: CASRADILNTEAFF. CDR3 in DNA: TGTGCCAGCAGGGCGGACATCTTGAACACTGAAGCTTTCTTT.

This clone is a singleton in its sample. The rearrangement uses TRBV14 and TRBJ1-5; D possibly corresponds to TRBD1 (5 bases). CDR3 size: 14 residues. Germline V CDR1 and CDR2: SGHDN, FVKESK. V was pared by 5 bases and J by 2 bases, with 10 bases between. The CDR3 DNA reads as TGTGCCAGCAGCTTCAGGGTTTGCAATCAGCCCCAGCATTTT. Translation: CASSFRVCNQPQHF.

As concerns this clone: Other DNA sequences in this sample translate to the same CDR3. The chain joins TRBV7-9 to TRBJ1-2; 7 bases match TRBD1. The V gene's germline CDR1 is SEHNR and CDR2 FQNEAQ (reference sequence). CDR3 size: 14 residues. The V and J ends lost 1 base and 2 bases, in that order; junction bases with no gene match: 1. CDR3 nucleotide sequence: TGTGCCAGCAGCTTAGGACAGGGAAACTATGGCTACACCTTC. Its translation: CASSLGQGNYGYTF.

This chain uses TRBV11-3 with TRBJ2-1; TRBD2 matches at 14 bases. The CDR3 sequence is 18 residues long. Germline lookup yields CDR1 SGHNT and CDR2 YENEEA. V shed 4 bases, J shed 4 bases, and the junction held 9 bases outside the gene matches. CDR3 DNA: TGTGCCAGCAGCTCAGTGGGACTAGCGGGAGTTGGGTACAATGAGCAGTTCTTC. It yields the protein CASSSVGLAGVGYNEQFF. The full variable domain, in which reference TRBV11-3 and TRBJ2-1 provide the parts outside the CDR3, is EAGVVQSPRYKIIEKKQPVAFWCNPISGHNTLYWYLQNLGQGPELLIRYENEEAVDDSQLPKDRFSAERLKGVDSTLKIQPAELGDSAVYLCASSSVGLAGVGYNEQFFGPGTRLTVL.

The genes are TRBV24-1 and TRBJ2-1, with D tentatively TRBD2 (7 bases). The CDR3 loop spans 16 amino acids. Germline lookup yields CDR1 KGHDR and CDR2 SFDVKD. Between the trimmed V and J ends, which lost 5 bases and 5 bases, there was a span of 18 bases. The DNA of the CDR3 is TGTGCCACCAGTGCCGCAGGCCAGGGGAGGGACAATGAGCAGTTCTTC. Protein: CATSAAGQGRDNEQFF.

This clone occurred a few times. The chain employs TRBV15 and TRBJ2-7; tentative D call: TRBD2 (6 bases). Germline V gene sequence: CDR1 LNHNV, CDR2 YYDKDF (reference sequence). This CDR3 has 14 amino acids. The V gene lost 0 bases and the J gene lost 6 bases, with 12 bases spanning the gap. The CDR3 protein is CATSRDLASTEQYF. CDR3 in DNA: TGTGCCACCAGCAGAGATCTAGCGTCCACCGAGCAGTACTTC. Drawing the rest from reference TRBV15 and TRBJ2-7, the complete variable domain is DAMVIQNPRYQVTQFGKPVTLSCSQTLNHNVMYWYQQKSSQAPKLLFHYYDKDFNNEADTPDNFQSRRPNTSFCFLDIRSPGLGDTAMYLCATSRDLASTEQYFGPGTRLTVT.

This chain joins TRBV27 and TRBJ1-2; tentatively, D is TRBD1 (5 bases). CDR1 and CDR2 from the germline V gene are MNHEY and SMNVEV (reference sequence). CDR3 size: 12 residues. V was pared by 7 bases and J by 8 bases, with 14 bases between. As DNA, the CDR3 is TGTGCCAGCACCAATGGGGCTCGGGGCTACACCTTC. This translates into CASTNGARGYTF.

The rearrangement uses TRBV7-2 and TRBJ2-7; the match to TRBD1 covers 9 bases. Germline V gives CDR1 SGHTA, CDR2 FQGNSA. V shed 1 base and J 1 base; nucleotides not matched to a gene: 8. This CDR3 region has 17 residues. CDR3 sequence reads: CASSLVSQGTGSYEQYF. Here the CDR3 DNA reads TGTGCCAGCAGCTTAGTGTCTCAAGGGACAGGGTCCTACGAGCAGTACTTC.

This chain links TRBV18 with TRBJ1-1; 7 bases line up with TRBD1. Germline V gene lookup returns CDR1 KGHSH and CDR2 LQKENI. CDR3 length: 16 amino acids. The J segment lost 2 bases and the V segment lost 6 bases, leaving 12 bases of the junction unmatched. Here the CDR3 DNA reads TGTGCCAGCTCCCAGGGACAGCAAAATATAAACACTGAAGCTTTCTTT. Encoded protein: CASSQGQQNINTEAFF.

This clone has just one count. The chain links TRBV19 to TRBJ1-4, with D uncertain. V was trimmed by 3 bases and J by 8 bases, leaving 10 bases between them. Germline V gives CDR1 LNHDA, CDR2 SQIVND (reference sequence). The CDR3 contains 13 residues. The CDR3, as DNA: TGTGCCAGTAGTATCGGGGATTTAGAAAAACTGTTTTTT. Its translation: CASSIGDLEKLFF.

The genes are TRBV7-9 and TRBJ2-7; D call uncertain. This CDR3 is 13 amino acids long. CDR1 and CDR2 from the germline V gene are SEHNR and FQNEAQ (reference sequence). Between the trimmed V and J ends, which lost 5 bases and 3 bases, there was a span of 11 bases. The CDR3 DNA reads TGTGCCAGCAGCCCTAATAGCCGCTACGAGCAGTACTTC. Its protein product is CASSPNSRYEQYF. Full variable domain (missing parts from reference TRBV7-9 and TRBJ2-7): DTGVSQNPRHKITKRGQNVTFRCDPISEHNRLYWYRQTLGQGPEFLTYFQNEAQLEKSRLLSDRFSAERPKGSFSTLEIQRTEQGDSAMYLCASSPNSRYEQYFGPGTRLTVT.

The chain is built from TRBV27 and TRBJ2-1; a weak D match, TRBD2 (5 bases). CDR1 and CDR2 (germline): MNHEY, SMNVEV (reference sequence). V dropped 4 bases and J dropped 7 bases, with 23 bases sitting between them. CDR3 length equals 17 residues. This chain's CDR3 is CASSSYFAGIKSNEQFF. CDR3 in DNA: TGTGCCAGCAGTTCATACTTCGCCGGGATCAAGTCGAATGAGCAGTTCTTC.

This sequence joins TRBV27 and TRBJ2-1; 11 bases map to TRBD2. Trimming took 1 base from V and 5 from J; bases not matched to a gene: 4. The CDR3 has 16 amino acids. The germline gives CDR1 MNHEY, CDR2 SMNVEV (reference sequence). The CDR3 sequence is CASSLLGLADHNEQFF. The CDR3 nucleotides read TGTGCCAGCAGTTTATTGGGACTAGCGGACCACAATGAGCAGTTCTTC.

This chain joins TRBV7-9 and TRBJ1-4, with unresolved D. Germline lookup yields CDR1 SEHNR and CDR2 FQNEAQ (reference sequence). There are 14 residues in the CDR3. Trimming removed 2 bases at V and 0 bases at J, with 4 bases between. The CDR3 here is CASSLLATNEKLFF. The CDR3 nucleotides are TGTGCCAGCAGCTTACTAGCAACTAATGAAAAACTGTTTTTT.